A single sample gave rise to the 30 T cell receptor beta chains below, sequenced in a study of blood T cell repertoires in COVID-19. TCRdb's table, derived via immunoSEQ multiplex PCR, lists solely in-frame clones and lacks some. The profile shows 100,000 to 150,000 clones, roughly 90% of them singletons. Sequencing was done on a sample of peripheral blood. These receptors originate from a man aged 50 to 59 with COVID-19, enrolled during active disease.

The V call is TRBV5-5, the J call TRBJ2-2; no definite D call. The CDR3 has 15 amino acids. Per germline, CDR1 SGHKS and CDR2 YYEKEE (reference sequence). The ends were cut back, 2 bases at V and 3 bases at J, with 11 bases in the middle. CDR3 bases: TGTGCCAGCAGCTTCGTCGCGGCCCACACCGGGGAGCTGTTTTTT. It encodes CASSFVAAHTGELFF. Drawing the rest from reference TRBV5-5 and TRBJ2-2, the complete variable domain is DAGVTQSPTHLIKTRGQQVTLRCSPISGHKSVSWYQQVLGQGPQFIFQYYEKEERGRGNFPDRFSARQFPNYSSELNVNALLLGDSALYLCASSFVAAHTGELFFGEGSRLTVL.

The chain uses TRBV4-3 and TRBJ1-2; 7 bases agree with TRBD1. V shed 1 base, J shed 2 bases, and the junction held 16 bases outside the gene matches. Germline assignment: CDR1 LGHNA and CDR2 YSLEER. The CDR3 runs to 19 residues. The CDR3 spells CASSQGYDRDLRGNYGYTF. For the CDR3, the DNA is TGCGCCAGCAGCCAAGGTTACGACAGGGACTTAAGGGGAAACTATGGCTACACCTTC.

The CDR3 spells CASSIRAGEETQYF. CDR3 coding DNA: TGTGCCAGTAGTATACGGGCAGGGGAGGAGACCCAGTACTTC. The chain employs TRBV19 and TRBJ2-5, with D possibly being TRBD1 (6 bases). The CDR3 contains 14 residues. Trimming took off 2 bases at V and 5 bases at J, with 12 bases between the two ends. CDR1 LNHDA and CDR2 SQIVND come from the germline V gene (reference sequence).

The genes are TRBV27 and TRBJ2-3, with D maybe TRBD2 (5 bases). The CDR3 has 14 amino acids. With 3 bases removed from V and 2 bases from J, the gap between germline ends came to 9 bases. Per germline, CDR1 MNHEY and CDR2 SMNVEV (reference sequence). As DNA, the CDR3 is TGTGCCAGCAGTTTGAGCGGAAACACAGATACGCAGTATTTT. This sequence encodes CASSLSGNTDTQYF.

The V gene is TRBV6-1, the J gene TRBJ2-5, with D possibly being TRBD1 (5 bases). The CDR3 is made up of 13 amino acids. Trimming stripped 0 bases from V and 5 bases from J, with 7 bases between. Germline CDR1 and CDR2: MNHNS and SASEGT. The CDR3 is CASSEAKGETQYF. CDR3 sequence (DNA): TGTGCCAGCAGTGAAGCTAAGGGGGAGACCCAGTACTTC.

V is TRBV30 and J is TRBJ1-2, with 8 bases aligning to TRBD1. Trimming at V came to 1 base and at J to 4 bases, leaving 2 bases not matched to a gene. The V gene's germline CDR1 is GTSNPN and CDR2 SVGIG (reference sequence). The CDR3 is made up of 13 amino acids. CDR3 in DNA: TGTGCCTGGAGTGACAGGGGGAGCTATGGCTACACCTTC. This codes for CAWSDRGSYGYTF.

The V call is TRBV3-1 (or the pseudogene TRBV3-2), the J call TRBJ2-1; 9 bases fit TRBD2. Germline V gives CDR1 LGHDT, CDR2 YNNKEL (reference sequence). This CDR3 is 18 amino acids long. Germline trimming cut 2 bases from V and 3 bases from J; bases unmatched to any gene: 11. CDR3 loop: CASSQLPGLAAHYNEQFF. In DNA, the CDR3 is TGTGCCAGCAGCCAATTACCGGGACTAGCAGCTCACTACAATGAGCAGTTCTTC.

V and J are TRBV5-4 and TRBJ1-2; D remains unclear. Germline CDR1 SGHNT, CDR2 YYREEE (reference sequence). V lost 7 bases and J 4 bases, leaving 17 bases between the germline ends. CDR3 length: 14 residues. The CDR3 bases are TGTGCCAGCTCGGCTCCAGGATCCTCCTATGGCTACACCTTC. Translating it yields CASSAPGSSYGYTF.

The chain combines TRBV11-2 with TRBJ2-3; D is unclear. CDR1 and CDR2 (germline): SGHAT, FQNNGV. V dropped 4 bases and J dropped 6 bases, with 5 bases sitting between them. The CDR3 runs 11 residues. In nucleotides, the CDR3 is TGTGCCAGCAGCTCCCTGGATACGCAGTATTTT. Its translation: CASSSLDTQYF.

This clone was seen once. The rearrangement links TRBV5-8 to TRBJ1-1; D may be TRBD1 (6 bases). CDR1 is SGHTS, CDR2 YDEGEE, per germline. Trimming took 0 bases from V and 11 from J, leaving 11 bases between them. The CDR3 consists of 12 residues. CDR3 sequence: CASSLAGGQAFF. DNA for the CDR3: TGTGCCAGCAGCTTGGCGGGGGGGCAGGCTTTCTTT. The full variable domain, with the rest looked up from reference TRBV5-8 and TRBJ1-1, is EAGVTQSPTHLIKTRGQQATLRCSPISGHTSVYWYQQALGLGLQFLLWYDEGEERNRGNFPPRFSGRQFPNYSSELNVNALELEDSALYLCASSLAGGQAFFGQGTRLTVV.

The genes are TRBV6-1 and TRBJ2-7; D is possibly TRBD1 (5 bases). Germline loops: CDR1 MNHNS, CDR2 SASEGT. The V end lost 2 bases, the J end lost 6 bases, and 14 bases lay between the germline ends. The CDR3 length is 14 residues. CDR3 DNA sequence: TGTGCCAGCAGTGAACTTTTGGGTACAGGCGAGCAGTACTTC. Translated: CASSELLGTGEQYF.

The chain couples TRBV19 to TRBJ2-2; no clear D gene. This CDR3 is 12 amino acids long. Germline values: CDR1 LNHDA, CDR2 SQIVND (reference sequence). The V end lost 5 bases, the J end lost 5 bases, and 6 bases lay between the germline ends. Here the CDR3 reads CASSFQTGELFF. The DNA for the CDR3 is TGTGCCAGTAGTTTCCAAACCGGGGAGCTGTTTTTT.

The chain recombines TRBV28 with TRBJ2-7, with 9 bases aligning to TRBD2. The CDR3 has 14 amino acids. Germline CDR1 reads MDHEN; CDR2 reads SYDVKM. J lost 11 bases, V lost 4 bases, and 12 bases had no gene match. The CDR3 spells CASSSSAGGPAEYF. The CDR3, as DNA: TGTGCCAGCAGTTCTTCAGCGGGGGGCCCCGCGGAGTACTTC.

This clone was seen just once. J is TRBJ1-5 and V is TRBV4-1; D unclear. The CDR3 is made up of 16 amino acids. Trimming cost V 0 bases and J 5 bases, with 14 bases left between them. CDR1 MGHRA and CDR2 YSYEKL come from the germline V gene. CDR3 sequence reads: CASSQDPGNSYQPQHF. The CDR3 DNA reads TGCGCCAGCAGCCAAGATCCGGGGAACAGTTATCAGCCCCAGCATTTT.

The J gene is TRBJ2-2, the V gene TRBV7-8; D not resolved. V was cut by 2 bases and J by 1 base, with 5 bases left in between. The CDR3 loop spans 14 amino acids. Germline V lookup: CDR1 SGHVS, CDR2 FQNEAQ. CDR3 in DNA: TGTGCCAGCAGCTTATCAGTGAACACCGGGGAGCTGTTTTTT. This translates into CASSLSVNTGELFF.

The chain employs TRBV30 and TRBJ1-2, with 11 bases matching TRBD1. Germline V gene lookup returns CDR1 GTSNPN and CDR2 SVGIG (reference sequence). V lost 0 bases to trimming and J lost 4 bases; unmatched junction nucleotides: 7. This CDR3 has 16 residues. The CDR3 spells CAWSVLGTGGSYGYTF. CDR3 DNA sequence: TGTGCCTGGAGTGTCCTAGGGACAGGGGGTTCCTATGGCTACACCTTC. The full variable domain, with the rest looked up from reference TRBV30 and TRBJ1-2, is SQTIHQWPATLVQPVGSPLSLECTVEGTSNPNLYWYRQAAGRGLQLLFYSVGIGQISSEVPQNLSASRPQDRQFILSSKKLLLSDSGFYLCAWSVLGTGGSYGYTFGSGTRLTVV.

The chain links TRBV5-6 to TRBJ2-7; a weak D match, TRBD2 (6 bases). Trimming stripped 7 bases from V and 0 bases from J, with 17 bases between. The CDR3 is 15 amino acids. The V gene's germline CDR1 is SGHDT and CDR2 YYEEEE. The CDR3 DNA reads TGTGCCAGCGGCGACCGGACTATTCCCTCCTACGAGCAGTACGTC. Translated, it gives CASGDRTIPSYEQYV.

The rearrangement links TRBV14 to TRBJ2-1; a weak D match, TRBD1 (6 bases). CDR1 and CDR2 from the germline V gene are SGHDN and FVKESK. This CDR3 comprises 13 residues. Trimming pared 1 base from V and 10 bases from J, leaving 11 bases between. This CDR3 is CASSQAGHPEQFF. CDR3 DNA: TGTGCCAGCAGCCAAGCGGGACACCCAGAGCAGTTCTTC. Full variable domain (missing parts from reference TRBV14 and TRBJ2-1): EAGVTQFPSHSVIEKGQTVTLRCDPISGHDNLYWYRRVMGKEIKFLLHFVKESKQDESGMPNNRFLAERTGGTYSTLKVQPAELEDSGVYFCASSQAGHPEQFFGPGTRLTVL.

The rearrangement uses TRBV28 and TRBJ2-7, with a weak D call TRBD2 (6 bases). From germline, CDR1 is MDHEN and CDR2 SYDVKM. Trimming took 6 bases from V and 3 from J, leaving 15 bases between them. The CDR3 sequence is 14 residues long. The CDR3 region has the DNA TGTGCCAGCAGGTCAGGCCCTAGCGTCTACGAGCAGTACTTC. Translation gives CASRSGPSVYEQYF.

CDR3 in amino acids: CASNGRGGLGNIQYF. CDR3 sequence (DNA): TGTGCCAGTAACGGTCGGGGAGGGCTTGGAAACATTCAGTACTTC. The rearrangement links TRBV19 to TRBJ2-4; 7 bases are shared with TRBD2. CDR3 size: 15 residues. Germline trimming cut 7 bases from V and 6 bases from J; bases unmatched to any gene: 12. Looked up from germline, CDR1 is LNHDA and CDR2 is SQIVND (reference sequence).

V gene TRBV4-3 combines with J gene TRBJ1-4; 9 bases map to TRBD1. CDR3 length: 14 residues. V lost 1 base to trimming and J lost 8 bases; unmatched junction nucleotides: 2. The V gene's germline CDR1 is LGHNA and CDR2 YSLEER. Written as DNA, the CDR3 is TGCGCCAGCAGCCAAGGACAGGGGGAGGAAAAACTGTTTTTT. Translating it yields CASSQGQGEEKLFF.

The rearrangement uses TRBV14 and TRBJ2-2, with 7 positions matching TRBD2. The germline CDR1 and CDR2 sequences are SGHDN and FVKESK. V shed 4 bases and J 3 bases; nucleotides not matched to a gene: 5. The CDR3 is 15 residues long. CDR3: CASSRAGVDTGELFF. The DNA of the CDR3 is TGTGCCAGCAGCCGTGCGGGAGTCGACACCGGGGAGCTGTTTTTT.

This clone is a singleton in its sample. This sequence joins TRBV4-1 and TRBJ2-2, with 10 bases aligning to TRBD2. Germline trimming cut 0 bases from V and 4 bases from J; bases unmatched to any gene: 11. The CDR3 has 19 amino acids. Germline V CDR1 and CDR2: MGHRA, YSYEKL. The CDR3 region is CASSQDHKREGPGTGELFF. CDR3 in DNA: TGCGCCAGCAGCCAAGATCACAAGCGGGAGGGCCCAGGCACCGGGGAGCTGTTTTTT.

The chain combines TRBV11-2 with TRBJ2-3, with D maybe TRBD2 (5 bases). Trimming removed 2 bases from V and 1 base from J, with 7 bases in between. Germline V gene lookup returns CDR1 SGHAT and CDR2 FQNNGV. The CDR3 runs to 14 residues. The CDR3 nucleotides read TGTGCCAGCAGCTTAAACGGGGGCACAGATACGCAGTATTTT. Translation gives CASSLNGGTDTQYF.

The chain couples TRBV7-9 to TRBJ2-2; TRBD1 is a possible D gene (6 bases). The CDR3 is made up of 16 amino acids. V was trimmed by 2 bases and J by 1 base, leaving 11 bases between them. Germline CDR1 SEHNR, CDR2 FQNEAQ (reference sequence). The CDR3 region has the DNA TGTGCCAGCAGCTTACGGGACAAGGGGAACACCGGGGAGCTGTTTTTT. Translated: CASSLRDKGNTGELFF.

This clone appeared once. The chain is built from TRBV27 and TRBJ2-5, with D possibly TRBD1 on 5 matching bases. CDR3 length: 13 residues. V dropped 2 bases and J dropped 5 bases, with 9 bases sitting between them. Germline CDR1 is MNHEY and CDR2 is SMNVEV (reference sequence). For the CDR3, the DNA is TGTGCCAGCAGTTTAAGGGGTCGGGAGACCCAGTACTTC. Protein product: CASSLRGRETQYF.

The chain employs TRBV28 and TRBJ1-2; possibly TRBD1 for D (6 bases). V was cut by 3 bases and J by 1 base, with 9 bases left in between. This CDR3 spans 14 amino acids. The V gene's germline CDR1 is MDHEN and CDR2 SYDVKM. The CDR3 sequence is CASSLYRVNYGYTF. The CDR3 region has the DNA TGTGCCAGCAGTTTGTACAGGGTTAACTATGGCTACACCTTC.

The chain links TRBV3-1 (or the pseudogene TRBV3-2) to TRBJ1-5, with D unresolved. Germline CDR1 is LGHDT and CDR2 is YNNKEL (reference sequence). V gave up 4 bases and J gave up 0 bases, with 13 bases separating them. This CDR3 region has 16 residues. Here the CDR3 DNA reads TGTGCCAGCAGCCTATCGGGAGGCGATAGCAATCAGCCCCAGCATTTT. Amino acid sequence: CASSLSGGDSNQPQHF.

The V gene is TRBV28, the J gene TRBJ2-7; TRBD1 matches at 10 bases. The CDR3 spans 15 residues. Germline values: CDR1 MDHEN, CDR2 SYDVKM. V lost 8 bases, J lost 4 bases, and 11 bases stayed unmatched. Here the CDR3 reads CASLGAGQGRYEQYF. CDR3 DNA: TGTGCCAGCCTGGGTGCGGGACAGGGGAGGTACGAGCAGTACTTC.

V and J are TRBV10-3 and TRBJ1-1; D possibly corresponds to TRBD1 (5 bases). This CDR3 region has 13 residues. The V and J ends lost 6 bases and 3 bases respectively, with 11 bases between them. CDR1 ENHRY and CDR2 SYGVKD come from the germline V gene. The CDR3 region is CAIRRQGDTEAFF. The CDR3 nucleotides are TGTGCCATCAGGAGGCAGGGTGACACTGAAGCTTTCTTT.